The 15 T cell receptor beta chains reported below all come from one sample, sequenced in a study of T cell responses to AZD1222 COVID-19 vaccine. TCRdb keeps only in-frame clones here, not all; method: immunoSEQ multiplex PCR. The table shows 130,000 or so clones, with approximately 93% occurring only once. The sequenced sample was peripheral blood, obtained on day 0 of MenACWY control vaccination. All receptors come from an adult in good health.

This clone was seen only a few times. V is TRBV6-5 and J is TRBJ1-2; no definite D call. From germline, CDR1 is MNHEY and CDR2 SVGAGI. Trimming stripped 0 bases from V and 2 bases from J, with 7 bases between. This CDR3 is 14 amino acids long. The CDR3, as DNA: TGTGCCAGCAGTTACTCGAGCGAAAACTATGGCTACACCTTC. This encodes CASSYSSENYGYTF.

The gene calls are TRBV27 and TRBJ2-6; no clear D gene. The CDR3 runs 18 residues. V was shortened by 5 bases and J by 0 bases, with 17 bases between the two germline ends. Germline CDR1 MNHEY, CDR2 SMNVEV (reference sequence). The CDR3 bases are TGTGCCAGCAGTCAAATATTACCTGGGGTCTCTGGGGCCAACGTCCTGACTTTC. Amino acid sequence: CASSQILPGVSGANVLTF.

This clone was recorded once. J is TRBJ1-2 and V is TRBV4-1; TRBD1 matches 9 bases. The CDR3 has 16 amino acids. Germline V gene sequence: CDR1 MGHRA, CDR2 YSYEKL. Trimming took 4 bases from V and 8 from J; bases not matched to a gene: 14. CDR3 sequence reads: CASSPRTGTGFEGYTF. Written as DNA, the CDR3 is TGCGCCAGCAGCCCCCGGACAGGGACAGGGTTTGAAGGCTACACCTTC.

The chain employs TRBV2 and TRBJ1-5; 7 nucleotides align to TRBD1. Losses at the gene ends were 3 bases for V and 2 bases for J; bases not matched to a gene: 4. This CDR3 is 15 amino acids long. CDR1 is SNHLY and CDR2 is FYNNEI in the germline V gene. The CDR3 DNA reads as TGTGCCAGCAGTGAGGGGGGGACAGGCAATCAGCCCCAGCATTTT. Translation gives CASSEGGTGNQPQHF. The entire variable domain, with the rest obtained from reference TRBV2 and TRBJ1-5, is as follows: EPEVTQTPSHQVTQMGQEVILRCVPISNHLYFYWYRQILGQKVEFLVSFYNNEISEKSEIFDDQFSVERPDGSNFTLKIRSTKLEDSAMYFCASSEGGTGNQPQHFGDGTRLSIL.

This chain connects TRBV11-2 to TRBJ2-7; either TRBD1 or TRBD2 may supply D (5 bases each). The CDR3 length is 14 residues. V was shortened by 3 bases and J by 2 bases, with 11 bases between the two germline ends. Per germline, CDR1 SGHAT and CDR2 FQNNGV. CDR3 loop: CASSFGTGTYEQYF. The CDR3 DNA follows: TGTGCCAGCAGCTTTGGGACGGGGACCTACGAGCAGTACTTC.

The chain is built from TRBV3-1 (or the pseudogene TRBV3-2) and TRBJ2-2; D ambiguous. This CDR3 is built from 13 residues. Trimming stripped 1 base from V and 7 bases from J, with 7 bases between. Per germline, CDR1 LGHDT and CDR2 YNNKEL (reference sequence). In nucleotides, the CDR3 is TGTGCCAGCAGCCAAGGCCGTGGCGGGGAGCTGTTTTTT. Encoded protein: CASSQGRGGELFF.

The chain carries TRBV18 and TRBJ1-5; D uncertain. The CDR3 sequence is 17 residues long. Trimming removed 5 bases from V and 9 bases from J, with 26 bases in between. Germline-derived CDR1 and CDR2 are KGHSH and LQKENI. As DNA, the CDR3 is TGTGCCAGCTCAACTTCTGCGGACGGGCGGATCAGCGGGCCCCAGCATTTT. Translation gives CASSTSADGRISGPQHF. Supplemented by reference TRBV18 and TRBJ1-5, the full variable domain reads NAGVMQNPRHLVRRRGQEARLRCSPMKGHSHVYWYRQLPEEGLKFMVYLQKENIIDESGMPKERFSAEFPKEGPSILRIQQVVRGDSAAYFCASSTSADGRISGPQHFGDGTRLSIL.

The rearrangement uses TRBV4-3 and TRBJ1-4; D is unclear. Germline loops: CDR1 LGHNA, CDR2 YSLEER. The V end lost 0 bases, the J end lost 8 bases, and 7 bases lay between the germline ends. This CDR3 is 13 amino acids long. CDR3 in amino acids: CASSQEFTEKLFF. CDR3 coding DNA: TGCGCCAGCAGCCAAGAGTTCACAGAAAAACTGTTTTTT.

The CDR3 reads CASSYSLAEAFF. Here the CDR3 DNA reads TGTGCCAGCAGTTACTCGCTCGCTGAAGCTTTCTTT. The J gene is TRBJ1-1, the V gene TRBV6-2 or TRBV6-3; D unresolved. The CDR3 is 12 amino acids. V was cut by 0 bases and J by 6 bases, with 5 bases left in between. CDR1 is MNHEY and CDR2 is SVGEGT in the germline V gene.

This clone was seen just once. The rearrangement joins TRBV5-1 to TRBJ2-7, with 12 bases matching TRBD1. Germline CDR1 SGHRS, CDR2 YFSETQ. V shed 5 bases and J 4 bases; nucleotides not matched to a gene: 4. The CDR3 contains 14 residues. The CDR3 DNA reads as TGCGCCAGCAGTCTGGGACAGGGGGCTTACGAGCAGTACTTC. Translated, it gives CASSLGQGAYEQYF.

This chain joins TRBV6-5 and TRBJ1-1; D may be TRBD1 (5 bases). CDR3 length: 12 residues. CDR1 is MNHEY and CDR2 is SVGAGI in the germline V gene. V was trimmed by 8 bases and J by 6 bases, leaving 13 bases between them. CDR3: CASGGVFAEAFF. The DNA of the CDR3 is TGTGCCAGCGGGGGGGTGTTTGCTGAAGCTTTCTTT.

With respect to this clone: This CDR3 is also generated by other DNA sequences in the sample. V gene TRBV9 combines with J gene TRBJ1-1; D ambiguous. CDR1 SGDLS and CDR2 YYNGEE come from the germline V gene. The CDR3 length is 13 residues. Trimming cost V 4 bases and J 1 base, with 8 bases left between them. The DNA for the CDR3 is TGTGCCAGCAGCACCGGGCCGAACACTGAAGCTTTCTTT. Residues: CASSTGPNTEAFF.

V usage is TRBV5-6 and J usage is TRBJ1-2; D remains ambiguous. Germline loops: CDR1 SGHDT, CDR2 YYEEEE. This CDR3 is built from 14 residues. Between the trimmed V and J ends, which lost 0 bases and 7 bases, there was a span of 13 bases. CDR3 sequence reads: CASSLASGEVGYTF. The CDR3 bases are TGTGCCAGCAGCTTGGCCTCAGGCGAGGTTGGCTACACCTTC. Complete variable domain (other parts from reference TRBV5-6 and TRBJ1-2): DAGVTQSPTHLIKTRGQQVTLRCSPKSGHDTVSWYQQALGQGPQFIFQYYEEEERQRGNFPDRFSGHQFPNYSSELNVNALLLGDSALYLCASSLASGEVGYTFGSGTRLTVV.

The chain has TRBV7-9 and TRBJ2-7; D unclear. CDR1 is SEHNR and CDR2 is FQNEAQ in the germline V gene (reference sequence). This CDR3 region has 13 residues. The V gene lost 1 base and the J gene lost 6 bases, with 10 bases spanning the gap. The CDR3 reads CASSLVRRVEQYF. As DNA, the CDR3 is TGTGCCAGCAGCTTAGTGCGGCGTGTCGAGCAGTACTTC.

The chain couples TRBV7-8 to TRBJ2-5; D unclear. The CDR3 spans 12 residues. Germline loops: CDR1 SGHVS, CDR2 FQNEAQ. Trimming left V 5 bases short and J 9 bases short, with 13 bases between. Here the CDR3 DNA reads TGTGCCAGCAGCCCCAGCGAGGCGTCCCAGTACTTC. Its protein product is CASSPSEASQYF.